This TCR beta chain was sequenced during a study of T cells in Graves' hyperthyroidism and ophthalmopathy. Germline V gene data show CDR1 as ENHRY and CDR2 as SYGVKD. The J segment lost 2 bases and the V segment lost 7 bases, leaving 5 bases of the junction unmatched. There are 16 residues in the CDR3. Amplified TCR beta CDR3 regions came from RNA transcripts. HTBI primers were used for first-round RT-PCR of the TCR CDR3. TCRdb re-analysed the multiplex PCR reads in MiXCR, keeping a single row per CDR3 protein. The table includes 500,000 to 650,000 distinct CDR3 sequences, 15% to 20% detected once. Clinical Activity Scores of at least 3, NOSPECS grades of at least 4 and durations under 3 months characterized ophthalmopathy patients. The diagnostic basis comprised clinical symptoms, serum thyroxine and TRAb, thyroid ultrasound and orbital computed tomography.

Sample: blood. This chain joins TRBV10-3 and TRBJ2-6; 10 nucleotides line up with TRBD1. The receptor's source is a man between 35 and 55 years old with Graves' ophthalmopathy. CDR3 nucleotide sequence: TGTGCCATCAACCCCGGGACAGGGGCTGGGGCCAACGTCCTGACTTTC. It translates to CAINPGTGAGANVLTF.